A selection of T cell receptor beta chains follows, all from one sample in a study of metastatic and nonmetastatic thyroid tumors. Using MiXCR, TCRdb reanalyzed the PCR reads. There are around 40,000 clones in the sample; approximately 18% occur only once, and 6.2% lies in the top ten. Sequencing was done on a sample of blood. The receptor source for this set is a male donor with papillary thyroid cancer or a benign thyroid nodule (not recorded which). Some clones in this sample may be carry-over from other donors' samples. CDR3s include the opening cysteine and the closing phenylalanine or tryptophan.

j_gene,v_gene,CDR3aa
TRBJ2-7,TRBV20-1,CSASDSYEQYF
TRBJ2-3,TRBV5-1,CASSPGTGGTDTQYF
TRBJ2-2,TRBV12-3/TRBV12-4,CANSTTRRMNTGELFF
TRBJ2-4,TRBV11-2,CASSLEGLSGRAALSKNIQYF
TRBJ2-2,TRBV30,CAWRTQGNTGELFF
TRBJ1-2,TRBV20-1,CSAASPNADYGYTF
TRBJ1-2,TRBV5-6,CASSRGQQIYGYTF
TRBJ1-2,TRBV6-5,CASSSCMYYGYTF
TRBJ2-7,TRBV28,CASRSSEGRYYEQYF
TRBJ1-3,TRBV27,CASSSGNTIYF
TRBJ2-5,TRBV2,CASSEAQGDGETQYF
TRBJ1-1,TRBV6-5,CASSSSDESEAFF
TRBJ2-1,TRBV27,CASSFSNYNEQFF
TRBJ2-3,TRBV12-3/TRBV12-4,CASSQNTQYF
TRBJ2-3,TRBV7-8,CASSLRLAGTDTQYF
TRBJ2-3,TRBV2,CASLRWGSSTDTQYF
TRBJ2-1,TRBV12-3/TRBV12-4,CASSLALLAGVANEQFF
TRBJ1-1,TRBV19,CASSKSTRSLEAFF
TRBJ2-2,TRBV12-3/TRBV12-4,CASRITGELFF
TRBJ1-1,TRBV7-2,CASSDQQGRAEAFF
TRBJ1-5,TRBV7-2,CALGVWNQPQHF
TRBJ2-1,TRBV18,CASPPIRDSSYNEQFF
TRBJ1-1,TRBV20-1,CSARDWDRGVTEAFF
TRBJ2-3,TRBV24-1,CATSDFTRDSTDTQYF
TRBJ2-6,TRBV11-1,CASSLNRNSGANVLTF
TRBJ2-5,TRBV5-1,CASSPHQGSGGKETQYF
TRBJ1-3,TRBV6-1,CASNSGGNTIYF
TRBJ2-1,TRBV12-3/TRBV12-4,CASRASSYNEQFF
TRBJ2-1,TRBV10-1,CASSERGSGSYNEQFF
TRBJ1-2,TRBV6-1,CASIPPGTYGYTF
TRBJ1-2,TRBV28,CASSSGQGVFNYGYTF
TRBJ2-3,TRBV6-1,CASSELLGRSVTDTQYF
TRBJ2-1,TRBV27,CASSSRLPGGNEQFF
TRBJ2-5,TRBV7-9,CASSLGGQGLETQYF
TRBJ2-7,TRBV11-2,CASSLFLGQVTYEQYF
TRBJ1-6,TRBV7-2,CTSSTWASGNSPLHF
TRBJ2-7,TRBV12-5,CASGLVGGGASGRYEQYF
TRBJ2-7,TRBV6-4,CASSEEPGYEQYF
TRBJ2-7,TRBV7-6,CASSRGGDRSEQYF
TRBJ1-1,TRBV7-8,CASRVDRVGYEAFF
TRBJ2-6,TRBV20-1,CALPSGANVLTF
TRBJ2-1,TRBV20-1,CSARWGLAGGDNEQFF
TRBJ2-2,TRBV10-2,CARGETEGDSGELFF
TRBJ2-3,TRBV6-5,CASRSGGGAVIYTDTQYF
TRBJ1-1,TRBV30,CAWGRGLQVGTEAFF
TRBJ2-7,TRBV29-1,CSVEGGDGSYEQYF
TRBJ2-1,TRBV27,CASSLLRTSTLLVEQFF
TRBJ2-7,TRBV19,CASSITEGREYEQYF
TRBJ1-2,TRBV5-1,CASSSAGIDGYTF
TRBJ2-1,TRBV5-1,CASSLGELEQFF
TRBJ1-4,TRBV5-1,CASSPAAGLEKLFF